The 10 T cell receptor beta chains in this list originate from one sample, sequenced in a study of CD8 T cells in Susac syndrome. With random hexamers, 0.5 to 1 ug RNA was reverse transcribed. TCRdb analysed the immunoSEQ multiplex PCR reads with MiXCR anew, one entry per CDR3 protein. The table includes around 280,000 distinct CDR3 sequences, under 95% detected once. Sequencing input: CD4+ T cells from PBMCs. The receptors derive from a human donor with multiple sclerosis.

The chain is built from TRBV20-1 and TRBJ2-1, with 13 bases identical to TRBD2. J gave up 8 bases and V 3 bases, and 7 bases lay outside the gene matches. The CDR3 runs to 15 residues. The germline V gene encodes CDR1 DFQATT and CDR2 SNEGSKA (reference sequence). The DNA for the CDR3 is TGCAGTGCTAGGGAGGGACTAGCGGGGCCTGATGAGCAGTTCTTC. Its translation: CSAREGLAGPDEQFF.

CDR3 region: CASSRNTIENIQYF. The CDR3 coding sequence is TGTGCCAGCAGCCGCAATACGATTGAAAACATTCAGTACTTC. This sequence joins TRBV7-2 and TRBJ2-4; D unresolved. The CDR3 consists of 14 residues. Trimming cost V 5 bases and J 5 bases, with 13 bases left between them. Germline assignment: CDR1 SGHTA and CDR2 FQGNSA.

The rearrangement joins TRBV6-5 to TRBJ1-2; D remains ambiguous. The CDR3 sequence is 16 residues long. CDR1 and CDR2 (germline): MNHEY, SVGAGI. V lost 4 bases, J lost 3 bases, and 18 bases lay in between. CDR3 loop: CASSSRAPSTYYGYTF. The CDR3 bases are TGTGCCAGCAGTTCCCGGGCCCCTTCTACCTACTATGGCTACACCTTC.

This clonotype appeared once. The J gene is TRBJ1-1, the V gene TRBV21-1. TRBV21-1 is deemed a pseudogene. The CDR3 spans 15 residues. CDR3 residues: CASSKGEPKNTEAFF. In DNA, the CDR3 is TGTGCCAGCAGCAAAGGGGAGCCCAAGAACACTGAAGCTTTCTTT.

The V and J genes are TRBV5-5 and TRBJ2-5, with 7 bases that match TRBD2. The J segment lost 1 base and the V segment lost 0 bases, leaving 9 bases of the junction unmatched. Per the germline V gene, CDR1 is SGHKS and CDR2 is YYEKEE (reference sequence). The CDR3 totals 17 residues. The chain's CDR3 is CASSLAAGVGPQETQYF. CDR3 sequence (DNA): TGTGCCAGCAGCTTGGCCGCGGGAGTTGGGCCCCAAGAGACCCAGTACTTC.

The chain joins TRBV7-9 to TRBJ2-7, with 9 bases lining up with TRBD1. With 5 bases clipped from V and 2 bases from J, the junction kept 10 bases outside the gene matches. Germline CDR1 is SEHNR and CDR2 is FQNEAQ (reference sequence). This CDR3 has 16 residues. In DNA, the CDR3 is TGTGCCAGCAGCGCAGAATGGACAGGGGAAACCTACGAGCAGTACTTC. Translated: CASSAEWTGETYEQYF.

CDR3 sequence: CAPTAGQETQYF. The CDR3 coding sequence is TGTGCCCCTACGGCCGGGCAAGAGACCCAGTACTTC. The chain recombines TRBV24-1 with TRBJ2-5; D remains unclear. V lost 12 bases, J lost 2 bases, and 12 bases lay in between. This CDR3 has 12 amino acids. Germline V gene data show CDR1 as KGHDR and CDR2 as SFDVKD.

The rearrangement uses TRBV29-1 and TRBJ2-7, with a possible D match to TRBD2 (5 bases). V was shortened by 4 bases and J by 1 base, with 8 bases between the two germline ends. This CDR3 region has 12 residues. CDR1 SQVTM and CDR2 ANQGSEA come from the germline V gene. As DNA, the CDR3 is TGCAGCGTTGCCTCGGGGTCCTACGAGCAGTACTTC. This codes for CSVASGSYEQYF.

The chain employs TRBV4-2 and TRBJ2-2, with TRBD2 matching over 7 bases. The CDR3 covers 15 residues. Germline-derived CDR1 and CDR2 are LGHNA and YNFKEQ. The trim removed 5 bases at V and 6 bases at J, leaving 9 bases unmatched. The DNA for the CDR3 is TGTGCCAGCAGCTGGGCGGGAGAAAGTCCCGGGGAGCTGTTTTTT. Protein sequence: CASSWAGESPGELFF.

The V gene is TRBV7-3, the J gene TRBJ1-2; D gene uncertain. CDR1 and CDR2 from the germline V gene are SGHTA and FQGTGA. V dropped 6 bases and J dropped 2 bases, with 13 bases sitting between them. This CDR3 is built from 14 residues. The CDR3 sequence: CASSYDGLNYGYTF. As DNA, the CDR3 is TGTGCCAGCAGTTACGACGGGCTCAACTATGGCTACACCTTC.